This T cell receptor beta chain was documented in a study of blood T cell repertoires in COVID-19 (TCRdb year 2020). Context from the whole study: Samples covering the acute and convalescent phases of COVID-19 were provided by collaborators in the United States, Italy and Spain. The prospective study material was composed of cDNA or gDNA derived from T cells, B-cell-depleted T cells, or PBMCs. Deeply sampled blood TCRbeta repertoires from subjects exposed to, actively infected with, or recovered from COVID-19 were included in the dataset. The repertoires were released in a freely available public database intended as a resource for research on the immune response to SARS-CoV-2. The samples were drawn from the first 160 participants of the ongoing ImmuneRACE study and from over a thousand subjects provided by 6 global collaborators. Nearly every sample came with metadata listing a de-identified subject ID, COVID-19 status, age in years and sex. Where available, HLA class I and class II types were obtained from metadata supplied by the sample provider rather than from assay-based typing.

TCRbeta CDR3 regions were amplified from genomic DNA by means of the immunoSEQ Assay, a bias-controlled multiplex PCR. The original pipeline was this. The number of nucleated cells in each sample was estimated by amplification of reference gene primers within the assay. To quantify the absolute abundance of each unique TCRbeta CDR3 rearrangement, sequence reads were collapsed and filtered. For each sample, productive Simpson clonality was calculated as the square root of Simpson's diversity index over productive rearrangements. Not all clones reach the TCRdb copy of this immuneACCESS table, which keeps in-frame sequences only. Checked studies attribute under half of the gap to unresolved V genes and leave the rest unexplained. The V and J calls and clone size are taken from that table; D and trimming were inferred from the DNA. The sample records about 100,000 clones, about 86% of which are singletons. The ten largest account for approximately 3.3% of the sample.

Whole blood was collected in K2EDTA tubes by collaborating institutions according to the institutions' own protocols. For TCRbeta analysis, collaborator samples were shipped as frozen whole blood, as isolated PBMCs, or as DNA extracted from either sample type. From the cysteine through the phenylalanine, the CDR3 covers 12 amino acids. The only DNA kept is the CDR3, 36 bases in frame from the first base. The trim is 0 bases for V and 7 bases for J, with a gap of 6 bases between the germline ends. Via the germline V gene, CDR1 is SNHLY and CDR2 FYNNEI. Overall study outcomes, separate from this receptor: The quantity of clinical and demographic metadata differed by source and by participant and was supplied without curation.

This clone was counted a few times. Its antigen remains undetermined. It has no much larger one-base neighbor in the sample; base qualities were not kept. The sequence derives from a woman aged 80 or older with active or convalescent COVID-19. Input material: peripheral blood. The chain employs TRBV2 and TRBJ1-1; the D gene is perhaps TRBD1, on 5 matching bases. The sequenced DNA: TGTGCCAGCAGTGAAGCGGGGCTTGAAGCTTTCTTT. It translates as CASSEAGLEAFF.